Detailed here is one T cell receptor (beta chain). The antigen remains undetermined. This entry is derived from a study of cytomegalovirus exposure and HLA in healthy donors. Whole-study results and caveats: A later analysis revealed that TCR association rates differed between HLA loci, peaking at DRB1 and bottoming out at HLA-C.

V dropped 10 bases and J dropped 4 bases, with 28 bases sitting between them. Germline V gene sequence: CDR1 MDHEN, CDR2 SYDVKM. This CDR3 is 17 amino acids long. The primer mix had 60 Vbeta and 13 Jbeta primers. Sequencing was performed with immunoSEQ multiplex PCR; in TCRdb, only in-frame clones are kept and a portion is missing. The repertoire has about 120,000 clones, approximately 80% of them found once; the top ten carry 0.95% to 1.1%. The V gene is TRBV28, the J gene TRBJ1-2, with D possibly TRBD1 on 6 matching bases. This clonotype was sampled from a human donor in good health. Sequencing input: PBMCs. The CDR3 sequence: CATTGTAEGERAYGYTF. The CDR3 coding sequence is TGTGCCACCACAGGGACGGCTGAGGGGGAAAGGGCCTATGGCTACACCTTC.